This entry describes one TCR beta chain. No antigen is known for it. The PCR contained 60 Vbeta and 13 Jbeta primers. Per the study methods: It was a later analysis that counted tens of millions of unique TCR beta chains, of which some 9.9 million were shared. Some clones are missing from TCRdb's copy, which holds only in-frame ones; the method was immunoSEQ multiplex PCR. V, J and clone size are those of that table, while D and trimming were read from the DNA. Here the sample table reports 90,000 to 150,000 clones. This entry belongs to a study of cytomegalovirus exposure and HLA in healthy donors. As for the study in general: About 85 million unique TCRs from HLA-typed donors were held in an early release of data. General study points: Researchers reported that a few CMV-associated chains were confirmed in vitro as CMV antigen-specific.

The TCR originated in a man younger than 35 in good health and CMV-seronegative. The sample was PBMCs.

The CDR3 spells CASSPRLHRDTEAFF. The CDR3 nucleotides read TGTGCCAGCTCACCACGTCTCCATCGGGACACTGAAGCTTTCTTT. This chain joins TRBV18 and TRBJ1-1; D gene uncertain. The V end lost 1 base, the J end lost 3 bases, and 12 bases lay between the germline ends. Germline CDR1 KGHSH, CDR2 LQKENI. This CDR3 is 15 amino acids long.